The entry below gives a single TCR beta chain sequence along with its context. Germline V gives CDR1 SGDLS, CDR2 YYNGEE. The length of the CDR3 is 16 residues. V lost 2 bases, J lost 6 bases, and 10 bases stayed unmatched. The data are from a study of technical replicates of blood from a handful of donors. Clones were read by immunoSEQ multiplex PCR, and TCRdb kept only the in-frame ones, dropping some. The sample gives about 83,000 clones, 90% to 98% of which show up once; 0.3% to 0.35% is in the top ten. The V and J genes are TRBV9 and TRBJ2-3, with 9 bases lining up with TRBD2. The receptor's source is a human donor in good health. What was sequenced was T cells isolated from PBMCs. DNA of the CDR3: TGTGCCAGCAGCGTTGGCGGGAGGGCCTCGGGGGATACGCAGTATTTT. It specifies CASSVGGRASGDTQYF.